This T cell receptor (beta chain) derives from a study of blood T cell repertoires in COVID-19. Trimming cost V 2 bases and J 3 bases, with 14 bases left between them. This CDR3 contains 15 residues. Germline-derived CDR1 and CDR2 are SGHTA and FQGNSA. Clones were read by immunoSEQ multiplex PCR, and TCRdb kept only the in-frame ones, dropping some. The sample yields roughly 250,000 clones, approximately 86% seen once. The sequence derives from a woman in her 50s who had recovered from COVID-19. The specimen sequenced was PBMCs or T cells enriched from blood (not recorded which). The chain combines TRBV7-2 with TRBJ2-7; a weak D match, TRBD1 (5 bases). For the CDR3, the DNA is TGTGCCAGCAGCTTAATGGCAGGGAATAGCTACGAGCAGTACTTC. Its protein is CASSLMAGNSYEQYF. Supplemented by reference TRBV7-2 and TRBJ2-7, the full variable domain reads GAGVSQSPSNKVTEKGKDVELRCDPISGHTALYWYRQSLGQGLEFLIYFQGNSAPDKSGLPSDRFSAERTGGSVSTLTIQRTQQEDSAVYLCASSLMAGNSYEQYFGPGTRLTVT.